These T cell receptor beta chains were read from a single sample in a study of HIV-infected children after antiretroviral therapy interruption. TCRdb ran MiXCR on the 3' RACE reads and lists one entry per CDR3 protein. The top ten hold around 1.1% of the sample, which has about 83,000 distinct CDR3 sequences, 6.9% seen once. The source was CD45RA+ CD4+ T cells from PBMCs, pooled from several time points, collected from a donor given antiretroviral therapy, either interrupted or continuous. These receptors all stem from a pool of human donors with HIV. The CDR3 runs from the conserved cysteine through the conserved F or W. A D gene is named only where the DNA matches it firmly. Not every row has a clone size; where given, it reads once, few, many or a size class.

J gene	V gene	D gene	clone size	CDR3 DNA	CDR3 protein
TRBJ2-1	TRBV14	TRBD2	few	TGTGCCAGCAGCCAATTTATCCTAGCGGGCGATCGCTCCTACAATGAGCAGTTCTTC	CASSQFILAGDRSYNEQFF
TRBJ2-7	TRBV6-6	TRBD1	few	TGTGCCAGCAGTGTCGGACAGGGGGCCTACGAGCAGTACTTC	CASSVGQGAYEQYF
TRBJ2-4	TRBV11-2	-	-	TGTGCCAGCAGCTTAGATATCAACATTCAGTACTTC	CASSLDINIQYF
TRBJ1-1	TRBV6-6	TRBD1	few	TGTGCCAGCAGTACGACAGGGAAAGCTTTCTTT	CASSTTGKAFF
TRBJ2-2	TRBV3-1	-	-	TGTGCCAGCAGCCCCCGGACATATAACACCGGGGAGCTGTTTTTT	CASSPRTYNTGELFF
TRBJ2-2	TRBV29-1	TRBD1	-	TGCAGCGTTTCCCGGACAGGGCCCTTCCCCACCGGGGAGCTGTTTTTT	CSVSRTGPFPTGELFF
TRBJ2-3	TRBV15	-	-	TGTGCCACCAGCAGAGATAGAATTCGCACAGATACGCAGTATTTT	CATSRDRIRTDTQYF
TRBJ2-7	TRBV5-6	TRBD2	many	TGTGCCAGCACCCCCCGCGGGAGGACCTACGAGCAGTACTTC	CASTPRGRTYEQYF
TRBJ2-3	TRBV20-1	TRBD2	many	TGCAGTGCTAGGGCGACTAGCGGGGGTGGCGCAGATACGCAGTATTTT	CSARATSGGGADTQYF
TRBJ1-5	TRBV7-3	-	many	TGTGCCAGCAGCTTACATCAAGGTCAGCCCCAGCATTTT	CASSLHQGQPQHF
TRBJ2-3	TRBV7-2	TRBD1	many	TGTGCCAGCAGTTATCACCGACAGGGGACAGATACGCAGTATTTT	CASSYHRQGTDTQYF
TRBJ1-1	TRBV5-4	-	many	TGTGCCAGCAGCCGAGACAGTTTCACTGAAGCTTTCTTT	CASSRDSFTEAFF
TRBJ1-2	TRBV6-5	-	many	TGTGCCAGCAGGGTGGGGGCCGAGGGCTACACCTTC	CASRVGAEGYTF
TRBJ1-1	TRBV12-3/TRBV12-4	-	many	TGTGCCAGCAGTTTGGGATTTACCCTTGGAGCTTTCTTT	CASSLGFTLGAFF
TRBJ1-1	TRBV5-1	-	medium-sized	TGCGCCAGCAGCTCCCAATTACTAGCCGCGGGGACTGAAGCTTTCTTT	CASSSQLLAAGTEAFF
TRBJ2-7	TRBV20-1	TRBD2	many	TGCAGTGCTAGAGATGCTAGCGGGCCCCTGCGAGAGCAGTACTTC	CSARDASGPLREQYF
TRBJ2-2	TRBV7-2	-	-	TGTGCCAGCAGCTCTTCCGGGACTCGGAACACCGGGGAGCTGTTTTTT	CASSSSGTRNTGELFF
TRBJ2-3	TRBV15	-	few	TGTGCCACCTCCCGATCTGCAGCTCAAGATACGCAGTATTTT	CATSRSAAQDTQYF
TRBJ2-2	TRBV2	-	-	TGTGCCAGCAGTTCGCGGGGCGGCGGGACCGGGGAGCTGTTTTTT	CASSSRGGGTGELFF
TRBJ2-7	TRBV24-1	-	many	TGTGCCACCAGTGACCCGTCGCAGAGCCACGAGCAGTACTTC	CATSDPSQSHEQYF
TRBJ1-2	TRBV10-2	-	-	TGCGCCAGCAGCGCGTTTGACAGTGATGGCTACACCTTC	CASSAFDSDGYTF
TRBJ1-6	TRBV6-6	-	many	TGTGCCAGCAGTTCAGGGGAGGCTTCACCCCTCCACTTT	CASSSGEASPLHF
TRBJ1-2	TRBV4-1	TRBD1	many	TGCGCCAGCAGCCAGGGACAGGGTTATTCCGATGGCTACACCTTC	CASSQGQGYSDGYTF
TRBJ1-2	TRBV3-1	-	many	TGTGCCAGCAGCTACCGGACAGCCAACTATGGCTACACCTTC	CASSYRTANYGYTF
TRBJ1-1	TRBV5-1	-	many	TGCGCCAGCAGCTTAGTGACGGACACTGAAGCTTTCTTT	CASSLVTDTEAFF
TRBJ2-3	TRBV6-2/TRBV6-3	-	-	TGTGCCAGCAGTTACGACCCCGCTTGGAGGGCAGATACGCAGTATTTT	CASSYDPAWRADTQYF
TRBJ2-1	TRBV28	-	few	TGTGCTAGCAGTAGACAGGTTAACTATGCTGAGCAGTTCTTC	CASSRQVNYAEQFF
TRBJ1-5	TRBV6-1	-	few	TGTGCCAGCAGCTCCGGGGATGATCAGCCCCAGCATTTT	CASSSGDDQPQHF
TRBJ1-1	TRBV5-1	-	few	TGCGCCAGCAGCGCCGTAGGACCTGGAGACACTGAAGCTTTCTTT	CASSAVGPGDTEAFF
TRBJ1-2	TRBV18	-	many	TGTGCCAGCTCACCACCAGCCGATTCGTATGGCTACACCTTC	CASSPPADSYGYTF
TRBJ2-7	TRBV7-8	-	many	TGTGCCAGCAGCTTAATCGATTCCTACGAGCAGTACTTC	CASSLIDSYEQYF
TRBJ1-1	TRBV12-3/TRBV12-4	-	many	TGTGCCAGCAGTCGCCAACGGGGTTCGAGCATGAACACTGAAGCTTTCTTT	CASSRQRGSSMNTEAFF
TRBJ2-7	TRBV28	-	many	TGTGCCAGCAGTAAATCCGGGGCTACCTACGAGCAGTACTTC	CASSKSGATYEQYF
TRBJ2-3	TRBV5-1	-	many	TGCGCCAGCAGCTCGGCAGGGTACACAGATACGCAGTATTTT	CASSSAGYTDTQYF
TRBJ2-7	TRBV28	-	-	TGTGCCAGCAGTTTTTTATCGGGAGTGAGGTACGAGCAGTACTTC	CASSFLSGVRYEQYF
TRBJ1-5	TRBV7-6	-	many	TGTGCCAGCAGCTTATTACAGGGACGCAATCAGCCCCAGCATTTT	CASSLLQGRNQPQHF
TRBJ2-7	TRBV20-1	TRBD1	many	TGCAGTGCTAGGTACGACAGGGACAACGAGCAGTACTTC	CSARYDRDNEQYF
TRBJ2-1	TRBV7-8	-	many	TGTGCCAGCAGCTTAAGTGGGATAGTAAGGGGTTACAATGAGCAGTTCTTC	CASSLSGIVRGYNEQFF